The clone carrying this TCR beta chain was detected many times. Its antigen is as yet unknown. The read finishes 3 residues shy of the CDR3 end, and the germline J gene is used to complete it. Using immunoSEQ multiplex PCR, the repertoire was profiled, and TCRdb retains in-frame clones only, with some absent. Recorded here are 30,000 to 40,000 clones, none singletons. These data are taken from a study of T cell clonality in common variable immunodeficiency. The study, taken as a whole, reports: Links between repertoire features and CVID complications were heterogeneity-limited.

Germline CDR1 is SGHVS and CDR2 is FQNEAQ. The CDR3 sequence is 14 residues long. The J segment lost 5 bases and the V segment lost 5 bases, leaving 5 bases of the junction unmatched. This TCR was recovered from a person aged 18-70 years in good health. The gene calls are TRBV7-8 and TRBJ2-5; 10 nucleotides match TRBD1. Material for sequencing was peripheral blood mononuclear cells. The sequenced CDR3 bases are TGTGCCAGCAGCCCCCGGGACAGGGGCGAGACC. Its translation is CASSPRDRGET. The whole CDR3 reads CASSPRDRGETQYF.